These 27 T cell receptor beta chains were sequenced from one sample in a study of T cell repertoires in cytomegalovirus infection. TCRdb processed the reads anew with MiXCR; each CDR3 protein has one entry. The sample has 200,000 to 300,000 distinct CDR3 sequences; roughly 9% are singletons. The sample taken for sequencing was PBMCs. These receptor sequences come from a human donor in good health (CMV status not recorded). Some clones in this sample may be carry-over from other donors' samples.

This clonotype was detected ten times or more. This chain uses TRBV7-2 with TRBJ2-5; 9 bases match TRBD1. This CDR3 spans 15 amino acids. In germline, CDR1 is SGHTA, CDR2 FQGNSA. With V trimmed by 9 bases and J by 7 bases, 15 bases remained unmatched. CDR3 in DNA: TGTGCCAGTACCGGGACAGGGCTTCGAGGGGGGACCCAGTACTTC. Its translation: CASTGTGLRGGTQYF.

The V and J genes are TRBV7-8 and TRBJ1-3; 8 positions match TRBD1. There are 21 residues in the CDR3. With V trimmed by 5 bases and J by 0 bases, 21 bases remained unmatched. Germline V gene lookup returns CDR1 SGHVS and CDR2 FQNEAQ. The CDR3 loop reads CASSEGGGSQGALTSGNTIYF. The CDR3 DNA is TGTGCCAGCAGCGAAGGGGGCGGGAGTCAGGGGGCCCTAACCTCTGGAAACACCATATATTTT.

This clonotype was observed many times. V gene TRBV11-2 combines with J gene TRBJ2-7; weak D call: TRBD2 (6 bases). CDR1 SGHAT and CDR2 FQNNGV come from the germline V gene. The CDR3 spans 14 residues. Trimming took off 6 bases at V and 2 bases at J, with 14 bases between the two ends. CDR3 nucleotides: TGTGCCAGCAGGTTTATCGGGGGTACCTACGAGCAGTACTTC. Translating gives CASRFIGGTYEQYF.

CDR3 nucleotides: TGTGCCAGCAGTCGGGGCGGGGCCGCGAACACCGGGGAGCTGTTTTTT. Amino acids: CASSRGGAANTGELFF. V gene TRBV6-4 combines with J gene TRBJ2-2, with D perhaps TRBD2 (6 bases). The ends were cut back, 5 bases at V and 0 bases at J, with 13 bases in the middle. This CDR3 has 16 amino acids. Germline V gene sequence: CDR1 MRHNA, CDR2 SNTAGT.

This clonotype was counted many times. This chain links TRBV28 with TRBJ1-4; D is ambiguous. Trimming removed 3 bases from V and 8 bases from J, with 10 bases in between. The CDR3 runs to 13 residues. Germline values: CDR1 MDHEN, CDR2 SYDVKM. The CDR3 sequence: CASSFGFREKLFF. The CDR3, as DNA: TGTGCCAGCAGTTTTGGGTTTAGAGAAAAACTGTTTTTT.

This clonotype has a count of ten or more. The genes are TRBV7-2 and TRBJ2-2; possible D gene TRBD1, 5 bases. Germline lookup yields CDR1 SGHTA and CDR2 FQGNSA. The CDR3 totals 14 residues. V lost 1 base, J lost 6 bases, and 9 bases lay in between. The CDR3 region has the DNA TGTGCCAGCAGCTTAGACTGGGGCGCCGGGGAGCTGTTTTTT. This encodes CASSLDWGAGELFF.

This CDR3 reads CARSLGAPAEFQETQYF. As DNA, the CDR3 is TGTGCCAGAAGCTTGGGGGCCCCAGCGGAATTCCAAGAGACCCAGTACTTC. The chain is built from TRBV5-3 and TRBJ2-5, with a tentative D call TRBD2 (5 bases). TRBV5-3 is an open reading frame whose function is uncertain. This CDR3 spans 17 amino acids. V shed 0 bases and J shed 1 base, with 16 bases lying between them.

This chain connects TRBV4-2 to TRBJ2-2; the D is unclear. CDR1 LGHNA and CDR2 YNFKEQ come from the germline V gene. The CDR3 has 14 amino acids. V was clipped by 6 bases and J by 5 bases, with 13 bases between them. The CDR3 loop reads CASRSAPETGELFF. CDR3 DNA: TGTGCCAGCAGATCGGCGCCGGAGACCGGGGAGCTGTTTTTT.

Ten or more counts support this clonotype. The chain recombines TRBV7-2 with TRBJ1-6; no reliable D call. CDR3 length equals 12 residues. Trimming stripped 5 bases from V and 9 bases from J, with 8 bases between. Germline V gene lookup returns CDR1 SGHTA and CDR2 FQGNSA. CDR3 sequence: CASSQVRSPLHF. The CDR3 coding sequence is TGTGCCAGCAGCCAGGTCCGTTCACCCCTCCACTTT.

The chain joins TRBV10-2 to TRBJ1-5, with 8 bases aligning to TRBD1. The CDR3 has 14 amino acids. Trimming at V came to 5 bases and at J to 3 bases, leaving 3 bases not matched to a gene. From germline, CDR1 is WSHSY and CDR2 SAAADI. CDR3 residues: CASSWDRYNQPQHF. The DNA for the CDR3 is TGCGCCAGCAGTTGGGACAGGTACAATCAGCCCCAGCATTTT.

This clonotype has a handful of counts. J is TRBJ2-1 and V is TRBV12-5, with 13 bases fitting TRBD2. Germline V gives CDR1 LGHNT, CDR2 FRNRAP. This CDR3 has 16 amino acids. J lost 6 bases, V lost 5 bases, and 7 bases had no gene match. Written as DNA, the CDR3 is TGTGCTAGTGGTCTAAAAAGACTAGCGGGAGGCAATGAGCAGTTCTTC. This translates into CASGLKRLAGGNEQFF.

This clonotype was counted a single time. The chain combines TRBV15 with TRBJ2-7; 11 nucleotides align to TRBD1. The CDR3 contains 16 residues. J gave up 4 bases and V 2 bases, and 7 bases lay outside the gene matches. Germline loops: CDR1 LNHNV, CDR2 YYDKDF (reference sequence). The CDR3 loop is CATSRRVGTGGYEQYF. The CDR3 coding sequence is TGTGCCACCAGCAGAAGGGTTGGGACAGGGGGTTACGAGCAGTACTTC.

This clonotype was detected ten times or more. The chain couples TRBV28 to TRBJ1-1, with TRBD1 as a possible D gene (6 bases). Per germline, CDR1 MDHEN and CDR2 SYDVKM. The CDR3 runs 13 residues. Trimming left V 9 bases short and J 1 base short, with 12 bases between. The CDR3 DNA reads TGTGCCAGTTGCATGACAGGGAACACTGAAGCTTTCTTT. Encoded protein: CASCMTGNTEAFF.

This clonotype was seen at least ten times. The chain has TRBV12-3 or TRBV12-4 and TRBJ2-2, with D uncertain. The length of the CDR3 is 15 residues. V lost 5 bases and J 4 bases, leaving 14 bases between the germline ends. The CDR3 nucleotides read TGTGCCAGCAGTCTGCGTGGTGGGCGCACCGGGGAGCTGTTTTTT. It is translated as CASSLRGGRTGELFF.

The chain recombines TRBV19 with TRBJ2-5; TRBD1 matches at 10 bases. Germline V lookup: CDR1 LNHDA, CDR2 SQIVND (reference sequence). The J segment lost 5 bases and the V segment lost 5 bases, leaving 5 bases of the junction unmatched. The CDR3 totals 14 residues. CDR3 sequence (DNA): TGTGCCAGTAGTTCGGGACAGGGGTTGGAGACCCAGTACTTC. Its protein is CASSSGQGLETQYF.

This clonotype was seen ten or more times. The chain carries TRBV19 and TRBJ2-3, with D tentatively TRBD2 (6 bases). The ends were cut back, 10 bases at V and 7 bases at J, with 27 bases in the middle. CDR1 is LNHDA and CDR2 is SQIVND in the germline V gene (reference sequence). There are 16 residues in the CDR3. The CDR3 loop reads CATIEAPGTRGNTQYF. The CDR3 nucleotides are TGTGCCACCATAGAGGCCCCTGGGACGCGGGGCAATACGCAGTATTTT.

This clonotype was seen at least ten times. The CDR3 region has the DNA TGTGCCAGCAGCCACTCTGGTGCCTACGAGCAGTACTTC. Translated, it gives CASSHSGAYEQYF. The rearrangement joins TRBV7-2 to TRBJ2-7, with no clear D. The CDR3 totals 13 residues. Trimming took off 5 bases at V and 2 bases at J, with 10 bases between the two ends. CDR1 and CDR2 (germline): SGHTA, FQGNSA. Combining the CDR3 with reference TRBV7-2 and TRBJ2-7 gives the whole variable domain GAGVSQSPSNKVTEKGKDVELRCDPISGHTALYWYRQSLGQGLEFLIYFQGNSAPDKSGLPSDRFSAERTGGSVSTLTIQRTQQEDSAVYLCASSHSGAYEQYFGPGTRLTVT.

This clonotype appeared a few times. The J gene is TRBJ2-1, the V gene TRBV6-2 or TRBV6-3; D not certain. V lost 7 bases, J lost 0 bases, and 7 bases lay in between. There are 13 residues in the CDR3. The germline CDR1 and CDR2 sequences are MNHEY and SVGEGT. This chain's CDR3 is CASKGSSYNEQFF. In DNA, the CDR3 is TGTGCCAGCAAAGGTAGCTCCTACAATGAGCAGTTCTTC.

This sequence joins TRBV12-3 or TRBV12-4 and TRBJ2-3, with D perhaps TRBD1 or TRBD2 (5 bases each). With 8 bases removed from V and 0 bases from J, the gap between germline ends came to 9 bases. The CDR3 is made up of 13 amino acids. CDR3 amino acids: CASGRQSTDTQYF. Written as DNA, the CDR3 is TGTGCCAGCGGGAGACAGAGCACAGATACGCAGTATTTT.

This clonotype appeared many times. CDR3 loop: CASSPIQGSDTGELFF. The CDR3 region has the DNA TGTGCCAGCAGCCCCATTCAGGGGTCCGACACCGGGGAGCTGTTTTTT. The chain combines TRBV11-3 with TRBJ2-2; perhaps TRBD1 as D (6 bases). This CDR3 comprises 16 residues. Germline assignment: CDR1 SGHNT and CDR2 YENEEA. V was clipped by 5 bases and J by 3 bases, with 16 bases between them.

The table lists this clonotype with many counts. This rearrangement joins TRBV7-9 to TRBJ2-2, with D possibly being TRBD2 (6 bases). CDR1 is SEHNR and CDR2 is FQNEAQ in the germline V gene (reference sequence). The germline V and J ends were trimmed by 4 bases and 4 bases, with 10 bases remaining between them. CDR3 length equals 14 residues. CDR3 in DNA: TGTGCCAGCAGCTGGCACGGGGGCACCGGGGAGCTGTTTTTT. Translated, it gives CASSWHGGTGELFF.

This clonotype was seen a few times. V usage is TRBV5-4 and J usage is TRBJ2-3; possible D gene TRBD2, 6 bases. This CDR3 region has 16 residues. The germline V gene encodes CDR1 SGHNT and CDR2 YYREEE (reference sequence). V lost 0 bases and J lost 4, with 15 bases in between. The CDR3 nucleotides read TGTGCCAGCAGCTTGGGAGGTGGGGGGATACCAGATACGCAGTATTTT. It codes for CASSLGGGGIPDTQYF.

This clonotype has at least ten counts. The rearrangement links TRBV7-3 to TRBJ1-5, with 7 positions matching TRBD1. The junction had 8 bases not matched to a gene; V was cut back by 5 bases and J by 4 bases. Germline lookup yields CDR1 SGHTA and CDR2 FQGTGA. This CDR3 spans 15 amino acids. The CDR3 reads CASSPQGGPNQPQHF. DNA of the CDR3: TGTGCCAGCAGCCCTCAGGGGGGGCCAAATCAGCCCCAGCATTTT.

This clonotype appeared many times. The V gene is TRBV11-2, the J gene TRBJ2-1; TRBD2 matches 14 bases. With V trimmed by 6 bases and J by 7 bases, 8 bases remained unmatched. Germline CDR1 SGHAT, CDR2 FQNNGV. CDR3 length: 16 residues. The CDR3 DNA reads TGTGCCAGCAGTTGGAGAGGGACTAGCGGGAGTAATGAGCAGTTCTTC. Its translation: CASSWRGTSGSNEQFF.

In DNA form, the CDR3 reads TGTGCCAGCAGCCTCCGGGACACGGGAGGTTGGGGAGCTGGGGCCAACGTCCTGACTTTC. This gives the protein CASSLRDTGGWGAGANVLTF. The chain is built from TRBV7-2 and TRBJ2-6; possibly TRBD2 for D (7 bases). Germline assignment: CDR1 SGHTA and CDR2 FQGNSA. Trimming removed 5 bases from V and 2 bases from J, with 25 bases in between. The CDR3 has 20 residues.

Ten or more counts support this clonotype. The chain combines TRBV7-2 with TRBJ1-2; TRBD1 is a possible D gene (5 bases). The CDR3 totals 13 residues. V lost 1 base and J lost 7, with 10 bases in between. Germline V gene data show CDR1 as SGHTA and CDR2 as FQGNSA. The chain's CDR3 is CASSLVDTTGYTF. In DNA, the CDR3 is TGTGCCAGCAGCTTAGTGGACACGACTGGCTACACCTTC.

At least ten counts were recorded for this clonotype. The rearrangement joins TRBV7-9 to TRBJ2-1, with 10 bases aligning to TRBD1. Germline trimming cut 4 bases from V and 6 bases from J; bases unmatched to any gene: 15. Germline V gene lookup returns CDR1 SEHNR and CDR2 FQNEAQ (reference sequence). CDR3 length: 18 amino acids. This CDR3 is CASSYPGGPGQGGNEQFF. Written as DNA, the CDR3 is TGTGCCAGCAGCTATCCGGGAGGACCTGGACAGGGGGGCAATGAGCAGTTCTTC.